This T cell receptor (beta chain) was recovered during a study of control samples from healthy donors and cancer patients. Here immunoSEQ multiplex PCR was the method, and the copy in TCRdb shows in-frame clones only, minus some. The sample lists 100,000 to 150,000 clones; 90% to 95% were seen once. Germline V gives CDR1 MDHEN, CDR2 SYDVKM. Trimming stripped 7 bases from V and 4 bases from J, with 17 bases between. The CDR3 loop spans 15 amino acids. Sequenced input: PBMCs. This clonotype originated in a man over 45 with head and neck cancer. The chain uses TRBV28 and TRBJ1-5; D remains ambiguous. CDR3 in amino acids: CASTPAEGLNQPQHF. Here the CDR3 DNA reads TGTGCCAGCACGCCCGCGGAGGGTTTAAATCAGCCCCAGCATTTT.